The next 3 T cell receptor beta chains were all read from a single sample in a study of cytomegalovirus exposure and HLA in healthy donors. TCRdb's copy holds only in-frame clones and misses some; the assay was immunoSEQ multiplex PCR. The table has around 150,000 clones, about 86% seen once; the top ten hold around 5%. Sequences were obtained from PBMCs. All receptors come from a woman in her twenties or thirties in good health and CMV-seronegative.

The chain couples TRBV5-8 to TRBJ2-5, with 8 bases lining up with TRBD2. Germline V gene data show CDR1 as SGHTS and CDR2 as YDEGEE. V trimming: 4 bases; J trimming: 5 bases; junction bases outside the gene matches: 10. The CDR3 length is 15 residues. The CDR3 loop reads CASSRAGALGETQYF. The CDR3 DNA reads as TGTGCCAGCAGCCGAGCGGGAGCATTGGGGGAGACCCAGTACTTC.

This chain joins TRBV7-3 and TRBJ2-6, with D possibly TRBD1 on 6 matching bases. Trimming cost V 5 bases and J 1 base, with 12 bases left between them. The CDR3 is made up of 16 amino acids. Germline CDR1 is SGHTA and CDR2 is FQGTGA. The CDR3 sequence is CASSHGQPSGANVLTF. The CDR3 nucleotides are TGTGCCAGCAGCCATGGACAGCCATCTGGGGCCAACGTCCTGACTTTC.

V is TRBV7-9 and J is TRBJ1-1; TRBD1 is a possible D gene (6 bases). The CDR3 extends over 14 amino acids. Germline assignment: CDR1 SEHNR and CDR2 FQNEAQ (reference sequence). Trimming pared 2 bases from V and 1 base from J, leaving 8 bases between. This chain's CDR3 is CASSLNRANTEAFF. The DNA of the CDR3 is TGTGCCAGCAGCTTAAACAGGGCGAACACTGAAGCTTTCTTT.